These T cell receptor beta chains were read from a single sample in a study of T cells in Graves' hyperthyroidism and ophthalmopathy. TCRdb recomputed calls from the multiplex PCR reads with MiXCR, one row per CDR3 protein. The data show around 240,000 distinct CDR3 sequences, around 15% seen once. Material: blood. The source is a woman aged 18-29 years with Graves' ophthalmopathy. CDR3s include the opening cysteine and the closing phenylalanine or tryptophan. The D gene is left open where the match is weak. Expanded clones get a size class; other rows say once, few or many, or leave the size out.

many | TRBJ1-1 | TRBV15 | NA | TGTGCCACCAGCAGAGATGGAGGGAACACTGAAGCTTTCTTT | CATSRDGGNTEAFF
NA | TRBJ2-7 | TRBV7-9 | TRBD1 | TGTGCCAGCAGCTATATGACAGGGGGCCGTTACGAGCAGTACTTC | CASSYMTGGRYEQYF
many | TRBJ1-1 | TRBV12-3/TRBV12-4 | NA | TGTGCCAGCAGTGGACAGCCGCTCACTGAAGCTTTCTTT | CASSGQPLTEAFF
NA | TRBJ2-4 | TRBV28 | TRBD1 | TGTGCCAGCAGTCAACCCGGGACAGCGCCGGGAAACATTCAGTACTTC | CASSQPGTAPGNIQYF
many | TRBJ2-3 | TRBV28 | TRBD1 | TGTGCCAGCACTCCACGTGGACAGGGCGATCCTACGCAGTATTTT | CASTPRGQGDPTQYF
many | TRBJ2-7 | TRBV28 | TRBD2 | TGTGCCAGCAGTTTACGGCGGGGGACTAGCGGGATAGGTTACGAGCAGTACTTC | CASSLRRGTSGIGYEQYF
few | TRBJ2-1 | TRBV27 | NA | TGTGCCAGTCGGCAGGGGTACGATGAGCAGTTCTTC | CASRQGYDEQFF
many | TRBJ1-2 | TRBV28 | NA | TGTGCCAGCAGTTTCGGTCGGGGGACAAACTATGGCTACACCTTC | CASSFGRGTNYGYTF
NA | TRBJ1-5 | TRBV10-3 | NA | TGTGCCAGCGGGAAGGGCGACAATCAGCCCCAGCATTTT | CASGKGDNQPQHF
many | TRBJ2-3 | TRBV18 | NA | TGTGCCAGCTCACGAACGGACACCTACACAGATACGCAGTATTTT | CASSRTDTYTDTQYF
many | TRBJ1-1 | TRBV20-1 | NA | TGCAGTGGCCTACCAGGGTCCTCCGAAGCTTTCTTT | CSGLPGSSEAFF
many | TRBJ1-5 | TRBV6-6 | NA | TGTGCCAGCAGTTACTCCCCCAGGGTTTATAGCAATCAGCCCCAGCATTTT | CASSYSPRVYSNQPQHF
many | TRBJ1-1 | TRBV6-1 | NA | TGTGCCAGCAGTTATCCGACAGGAGGGGAGAACACTGAAGCTTTCTTT | CASSYPTGGENTEAFF
many | TRBJ2-3 | TRBV27 | NA | TGTGCCAGCAGTTTATGGGTAGCAGATACGCAGTATTTT | CASSLWVADTQYF
NA | TRBJ1-5 | TRBV28 | TRBD1 | TGTGCCAGCAGTTCTCTCGGGACAGGGACGGTTCAGCCCCAGCATTTT | CASSSLGTGTVQPQHF
many | TRBJ1-5 | TRBV6-2/TRBV6-3 | TRBD1 | TGTGCCAGCAGTTACTCGGGGACAGGGGAAAATCAGCCCCAGCATTTT | CASSYSGTGENQPQHF
NA | TRBJ1-3 | TRBV3-1 | NA | TGTGCCAGCAGCCAAGCCGGACACAACACCATATATTTT | CASSQAGHNTIYF
many | TRBJ2-4 | TRBV29-1 | NA | TGCAGCTCGACGTCCGGAGGGGACATTCAGTACTTC | CSSTSGGDIQYF
many | TRBJ2-7 | TRBV6-1 | TRBD2 | TGTGCCAGCAGTGATGGGGTAGCGGGAGACGAGCAGTACTTC | CASSDGVAGDEQYF
NA | TRBJ1-3 | TRBV9 | NA | TGTGCCAGCAGCGTATCAGGGGACTCTGGAAACACCATATATTTT | CASSVSGDSGNTIYF
many | TRBJ1-4 | TRBV13 | TRBD1 | TGTGCCAGCAGCAGAACAGGGGAGAGGGGAAAACTGTTTTTT | CASSRTGERGKLFF
many | TRBJ1-5 | TRBV12-3/TRBV12-4 | NA | TGTGCCAGCAGTCTTGGGTGGAATCAGCCCCAGCATTTT | CASSLGWNQPQHF
many | TRBJ2-1 | TRBV4-3 | NA | TGCGCCAGCAGCGACCAGGGTATGGGTGAGCAGTTCTTC | CASSDQGMGEQFF
NA | TRBJ1-4 | TRBV13 | NA | TGTGCCAGCAGCACCCCCGCAGAAAAACTGTTTTTT | CASSTPAEKLFF
many | TRBJ2-2 | TRBV6-1 | NA | TGTGCCAGCAGCTTCGGACAGAACACCGGGGAGCTGTTTTTT | CASSFGQNTGELFF
many | TRBJ1-5 | TRBV6-1 | TRBD1 | TGTGCCAGCACTATTACCTCAGGGGGCAGGAGCAATCAGCCCCAGCATTTT | CASTITSGGRSNQPQHF
many | TRBJ1-5 | TRBV6-1 | NA | TGTGCCAGCAGACACGGACAGCCGTTAGGGCCCCAGCATTTT | CASRHGQPLGPQHF
NA | TRBJ2-7 | TRBV30 | TRBD1 | TGTGCCTGGAGTGTACCTCAACAGGGGCGGGACGAGCAGTACTTC | CAWSVPQQGRDEQYF
many | TRBJ1-3 | TRBV5-8 | NA | TGTGCCTCGACGTGGGGAGATTACTCTGGAAACACCATATATTTT | CASTWGDYSGNTIYF
many | TRBJ2-7 | TRBV29-1 | TRBD1 | TGCAGCGTCATGACAGGGGGGATTTACGAGCAGTACTTC | CSVMTGGIYEQYF
few | TRBJ2-1 | TRBV6-1 | TRBD2 | TGTGCCAGCGAGGGACTAGCGATGCCTGAGCAGTTCTTC | CASEGLAMPEQFF
many | TRBJ2-7 | TRBV29-1 | NA | TGCAGCGTTGCCCAATACGAGCAGTACTTC | CSVAQYEQYF
many | TRBJ2-1 | TRBV27 | NA | TGTGCCAGCAGAAGGGGAGTGTCCTACAATGAGCAGTTCTTC | CASRRGVSYNEQFF
NA | TRBJ2-3 | TRBV6-1 | NA | TGTGCCACCAGCAGAGATGGAAGCATCGGAGTCACAGATACGCAGTATTTT | CATSRDGSIGVTDTQYF
many | TRBJ2-5 | TRBV28 | TRBD2 | TGTGCCAGCAGTACTAGCGGGACGGTCGGGACCCAGTACTTC | CASSTSGTVGTQYF
many | TRBJ1-2 | TRBV7-9 | NA | TGTGCCAGCAGCTTAGTTCATTCGCCCTACACCTTC | CASSLVHSPYTF
many | TRBJ2-3 | TRBV7-8 | NA | TGTGCCAGCAGCTCCCCCATTATTGGCGCAGATACGCAGTATTTT | CASSSPIIGADTQYF
many | TRBJ2-1 | TRBV6-1 | NA | TGTGCCAGCACCCCGAGAGCCCCTGGGAATGAGCAGTTCTTC | CASTPRAPGNEQFF
many | TRBJ2-4 | TRBV20-1 | NA | TGCAGTGCATTCTCCGGGGTACTCAATGAAGAGTACTTC | CSAFSGVLNEEYF
many | TRBJ2-7 | TRBV20-1 | TRBD1 | TGCAGTGCTAGAGGGGGAGGGACAGGGGAATTCTACGAGCAGTACTTC | CSARGGGTGEFYEQYF
many | TRBJ2-7 | TRBV28 | NA | TGTGCCAGCAGTTTAGCAGTCGCGGGGTTCTACGAGCAGTACTTC | CASSLAVAGFYEQYF
few | TRBJ2-3 | TRBV20-1 | TRBD2 | TGCAGTGCTAGGGTGAGCGGGAGACTTGCAGATACGCAGTATTTT | CSARVSGRLADTQYF
many | TRBJ2-7 | TRBV9 | TRBD1 | TGTGCCAGCAGCGTAGACACAGGGGCCCTTTACGAGCAGTACTTC | CASSVDTGALYEQYF
NA | TRBJ1-1 | TRBV11-2 | NA | TGTGCCAGCACCCCTTCGCCGAACACTGAAGCTTTCTTT | CASTPSPNTEAFF
many | TRBJ2-1 | TRBV3-1 | NA | TGTGCCAGCAGCCAAGATCGGAGGGGGATAGCCTACAATGAGCAGTTCTTC | CASSQDRRGIAYNEQFF
many | TRBJ2-2 | TRBV27 | TRBD2 | TGTGCCAGCAATGGACTAGCGGGAGTGAAAGCCGGGGAGCTGTTTTTT | CASNGLAGVKAGELFF
many | TRBJ1-5 | TRBV20-1 | NA | TGCAGTGCTAGGTCCACAGTTAGCGATCAGCCCCAGCATTTT | CSARSTVSDQPQHF
NA | TRBJ2-3 | TRBV28 | TRBD2 | TGTGCCAGCACGGGGGTGGGACTAGCGGGGCAACCAGATACGCAGTATTTT | CASTGVGLAGQPDTQYF
many | TRBJ1-2 | TRBV12-3/TRBV12-4 | NA | TGTGCCAGCAGTTCTCATGACTTCGCCTATGGCTACACCTTC | CASSSHDFAYGYTF
few | TRBJ1-3 | TRBV19 | NA | TGTGCCAGTAGTGGGAGGGGATCCTCTGGAAACACCATATATTTT | CASSGRGSSGNTIYF
many | TRBJ1-5 | TRBV20-1 | NA | TGCAGTGCTAGAGATGGGGAGGGGTATAGCAATCAGCCCCAGCATTTT | CSARDGEGYSNQPQHF
many | TRBJ2-3 | TRBV10-3 | TRBD2 | TGTGCCATCTTGGGAGGGGATACGCAGTATTTT | CAILGGDTQYF
many | TRBJ2-1 | TRBV18 | TRBD1 | TGTGCCAGCTCACCACCCCCACAGGGGGTTAAGTTCTTC | CASSPPPQGVKFF
many | TRBJ2-1 | TRBV11-3 | NA | TGTGCCAGCAGCTTCTTGGGCTCGCTTCCGGGATTCAATGAGCAGTTCTTC | CASSFLGSLPGFNEQFF
NA | TRBJ2-7 | TRBV20-1 | NA | TGCAGTGCTAGACAGGACATCCCCTACGAGCAGTACTTC | CSARQDIPYEQYF
many | TRBJ2-2 | TRBV20-1 | TRBD1 | TGCAGTGCTCACGACAGGGCCGCCGGGGAGCTGTTTTTT | CSAHDRAAGELFF
many | TRBJ1-4 | TRBV12-3/TRBV12-4 | NA | TGTGCCAGCAGTTTGCAGGCTGCAACTAATGAAAAACTGTTTTTT | CASSLQAATNEKLFF
many | TRBJ2-5 | TRBV2 | NA | TGTGCCAGCAGTGCAAAACTAGTAGGGGAGACCCAGTACTTC | CASSAKLVGETQYF